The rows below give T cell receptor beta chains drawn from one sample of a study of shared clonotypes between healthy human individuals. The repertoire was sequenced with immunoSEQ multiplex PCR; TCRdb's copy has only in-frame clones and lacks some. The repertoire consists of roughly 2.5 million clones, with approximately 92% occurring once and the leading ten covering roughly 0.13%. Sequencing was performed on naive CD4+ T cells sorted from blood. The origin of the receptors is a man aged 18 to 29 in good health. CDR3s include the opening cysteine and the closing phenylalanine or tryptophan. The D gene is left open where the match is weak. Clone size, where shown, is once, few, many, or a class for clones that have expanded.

CDR3 DNA: TGTGCCAGCAGCAAAGCTCGAGAAGTAGCCCACGAGCAGTACTTC
CDR3 protein: CASSKAREVAHEQYF
V gene: TRBV21-1
clone size: once
D gene: -
J gene: TRBJ2-7

CDR3 DNA: TGCGCCAGCAGCAACCCGGGACAGGGGGTAACAGATACGCAGTATTTT
CDR3 protein: CASSNPGQGVTDTQYF
V gene: TRBV5-1
clone size: -
D gene: TRBD1
J gene: TRBJ2-3

CDR3 DNA: TGTGCCAGCAGTGAACTGTTGACAGGGGTCTACGAGCAGTACTTC
CDR3 protein: CASSELLTGVYEQYF
V gene: TRBV6-1
clone size: once
D gene: TRBD1
J gene: TRBJ2-7

CDR3 DNA: TGTGCCAGCAGTTTCGAAGGGATCGCTTTCTTT
CDR3 protein: CASSFEGIAFF
V gene: TRBV28
clone size: -
D gene: -
J gene: TRBJ1-1

CDR3 DNA: TGTGCCAGCAGCCAAGATCCCCTGGGGACAGTCCAGAATCAGCCCCAGCATTTT
CDR3 protein: CASSQDPLGTVQNQPQHF
V gene: TRBV4-2
clone size: -
D gene: TRBD1
J gene: TRBJ1-5

CDR3 DNA: TGTGCCAGCAGTTTGGGACAGGCGATCTACGAGCAGTACTTC
CDR3 protein: CASSLGQAIYEQYF
V gene: TRBV28
clone size: few
D gene: TRBD1
J gene: TRBJ2-7

CDR3 DNA: TGTGCCAGCAGTTACTCGAAGGACCCCCGTCAGCCCCAGCATTTT
CDR3 protein: CASSYSKDPRQPQHF
V gene: TRBV6-6
clone size: -
D gene: -
J gene: TRBJ1-5

CDR3 DNA: TGTGCCAGCAGCTTGGATTCGGGGGTGAACACCGGGGAGCTGTTTTTT
CDR3 protein: CASSLDSGVNTGELFF
V gene: TRBV5-4
clone size: -
D gene: -
J gene: TRBJ2-2

CDR3 DNA: TGTGCTAGTGGGAACGTGGAGGGGAATACGCAGTATTTT
CDR3 protein: CASGNVEGNTQYF
V gene: TRBV12-5
clone size: -
D gene: -
J gene: TRBJ2-3

CDR3 DNA: TGTGCCAGCAGGCCCGACTGGTCCAACGAGCAGTACTTC
CDR3 protein: CASRPDWSNEQYF
V gene: TRBV5-6
clone size: -
D gene: -
J gene: TRBJ2-7

CDR3 DNA: TGCGCCAGTAGCCAAGACTATAATTCACCCCTCCACTTT
CDR3 protein: CASSQDYNSPLHF
V gene: TRBV4-3
clone size: -
D gene: -
J gene: TRBJ1-6

CDR3 DNA: TGTGCCAGCAGGGTGGACAGGGCGAGCGGGGAGCTGTTTTTT
CDR3 protein: CASRVDRASGELFF
V gene: TRBV2
clone size: few
D gene: TRBD1
J gene: TRBJ2-2

CDR3 DNA: TGCAGTGCTTCTCCAGGGAATGAGCAGTTCTTC
CDR3 protein: CSASPGNEQFF
V gene: TRBV20-1
clone size: -
D gene: -
J gene: TRBJ2-1

CDR3 DNA: TGTGCCAGCAGCTCGGGACTAGGGAACTTCGGCACAGATACGCAGTATTTT
CDR3 protein: CASSSGLGNFGTDTQYF
V gene: TRBV5-4
clone size: -
D gene: TRBD2
J gene: TRBJ2-3

CDR3 DNA: TGTGCCAGCAGTTGGGGGCCTCATCAGTCCCCCTACAATGAGCAGTTCTTC
CDR3 protein: CASSWGPHQSPYNEQFF
V gene: TRBV27
clone size: -
D gene: -
J gene: TRBJ2-1

CDR3 DNA: TGTGCCAGCTCTCAGCTGTCCTCCTACGAGCAGTACTTC
CDR3 protein: CASSQLSSYEQYF
V gene: TRBV2
clone size: -
D gene: -
J gene: TRBJ2-7

CDR3 DNA: TGTGCCAGCAGTGACCCGCAGGGGGACCTTACCTACGAGCAGTACTTC
CDR3 protein: CASSDPQGDLTYEQYF
V gene: TRBV2
clone size: -
D gene: TRBD1
J gene: TRBJ2-7

CDR3 DNA: TGTGCCAGCAGGGATGGACAGGGGAACACTGAAGCTTTCTTT
CDR3 protein: CASRDGQGNTEAFF
V gene: TRBV11-1
clone size: -
D gene: TRBD1
J gene: TRBJ1-1

CDR3 DNA: TGTGCCAGCTCACCAGACAGTATCCAAGAGACCCAGTACTTC
CDR3 protein: CASSPDSIQETQYF
V gene: TRBV18
clone size: -
D gene: -
J gene: TRBJ2-5

CDR3 DNA: TGTGCCACCAGCAGAGTGATGGTAGCTGGGGCCAACGTCCTGACTTTC
CDR3 protein: CATSRVMVAGANVLTF
V gene: TRBV15
clone size: -
D gene: -
J gene: TRBJ2-6

CDR3 DNA: TGTGCCAGCAGTTTAAGAGGGGGCTTAAATCAGCCCCAGCATTTT
CDR3 protein: CASSLRGGLNQPQHF
V gene: TRBV27
clone size: once
D gene: TRBD1
J gene: TRBJ1-5

CDR3 DNA: TGTGCCTGGCGTAAACGGACAGGGGCCCTCTTCTATGGCTACACCTTC
CDR3 protein: CAWRKRTGALFYGYTF
V gene: TRBV30
clone size: -
D gene: TRBD1
J gene: TRBJ1-2

CDR3 DNA: TGTGCCAGCAGCAAAGGCTCCGGGACGGATAGCAATCAGCCCCAGCATTTT
CDR3 protein: CASSKGSGTDSNQPQHF
V gene: TRBV21-1
clone size: -
D gene: -
J gene: TRBJ1-5

CDR3 DNA: TGTGCCAGCAGCTTAGCGGATACAGGGTACGTGAATCAGCCCCAGCATTTT
CDR3 protein: CASSLADTGYVNQPQHF
V gene: TRBV7-9
clone size: few
D gene: -
J gene: TRBJ1-5

CDR3 DNA: TGTGCCAGCAGCTTAACCTCAGGGGTCCCTCAAGAGACCCAGTACTTC
CDR3 protein: CASSLTSGVPQETQYF
V gene: TRBV11-3
clone size: -
D gene: -
J gene: TRBJ2-5

CDR3 DNA: TGTGCCAGCAGTGTAGGCCAGGGGGCGGGCACCGGGGAGCTGTTTTTT
CDR3 protein: CASSVGQGAGTGELFF
V gene: TRBV2
clone size: -
D gene: TRBD1
J gene: TRBJ2-2

CDR3 DNA: TGTGCCAGCAGCTCACTCGGACTAGCGAAAGAGACCCAGTACTTC
CDR3 protein: CASSSLGLAKETQYF
V gene: TRBV28
clone size: -
D gene: TRBD2
J gene: TRBJ2-5

CDR3 DNA: TGTGCCAGTAACGGCGGGTGGAACACCGGGGAGCTGTTTTTT
CDR3 protein: CASNGGWNTGELFF
V gene: TRBV19
clone size: -
D gene: -
J gene: TRBJ2-2

CDR3 DNA: TGTGCCAGCACCACAGGGGTAGGGTATGGCTACACCTTC
CDR3 protein: CASTTGVGYGYTF
V gene: TRBV6-5
clone size: few
D gene: TRBD1
J gene: TRBJ1-2

CDR3 DNA: TGTGCTAGCAGCTTAGGACTAGCCATCTACAATGAGCAGTTCTTC
CDR3 protein: CASSLGLAIYNEQFF
V gene: TRBV7-7
clone size: -
D gene: TRBD2
J gene: TRBJ2-1

CDR3 DNA: TGCGCCAGCAGTGGGTTCAATGAGCAGTTCTTC
CDR3 protein: CASSGFNEQFF
V gene: TRBV10-2
clone size: -
D gene: -
J gene: TRBJ2-1

CDR3 DNA: TGTGCCAGCAGTTTATGGACAGCCAATTCACCCCTCCACTTT
CDR3 protein: CASSLWTANSPLHF
V gene: TRBV6-5
clone size: -
D gene: -
J gene: TRBJ1-6

CDR3 DNA: TGCAGCGTTGGCCGGGACAGTTATGGCTACACCTTC
CDR3 protein: CSVGRDSYGYTF
V gene: TRBV29-1
clone size: -
D gene: TRBD1
J gene: TRBJ1-2

CDR3 DNA: TGTGCCTGGGGGACAGGTACGAACACCGGGGAGCTGTTTTTT
CDR3 protein: CAWGTGTNTGELFF
V gene: TRBV30
clone size: -
D gene: TRBD1
J gene: TRBJ2-2

CDR3 DNA: TGTGCCAGCTCACCATCGACAGGGGCGTCCTACGAGCAGTACTTC
CDR3 protein: CASSPSTGASYEQYF
V gene: TRBV18
clone size: -
D gene: TRBD1
J gene: TRBJ2-7

CDR3 DNA: TGTGCCAGCAGCCCGGACAGGGCCTCCTACGAGCAGTACTTC
CDR3 protein: CASSPDRASYEQYF
V gene: TRBV11-3
clone size: -
D gene: TRBD1
J gene: TRBJ2-7

CDR3 DNA: TGTGCCAGCAGTAACAATGACTACGAGCAGTACTTC
CDR3 protein: CASSNNDYEQYF
V gene: TRBV6-6
clone size: -
D gene: -
J gene: TRBJ2-7

CDR3 DNA: TGTGCCAGCAGCGTAAATTGGGTGTACTTC
CDR3 protein: CASSVNWVYF
V gene: TRBV2
clone size: -
D gene: -
J gene: TRBJ2-5

CDR3 DNA: TGTGCCAGCAGCTCGCGCAGGGACTCGAACACCGGGGAGCTGTTTTTT
CDR3 protein: CASSSRRDSNTGELFF
V gene: TRBV5-4
clone size: once
D gene: -
J gene: TRBJ2-2

CDR3 DNA: TGTGCAAGTCGCCCTAGCGGGGACCGTAATTCACCCCTCCACTTT
CDR3 protein: CASRPSGDRNSPLHF
V gene: TRBV12-2
clone size: -
D gene: -
J gene: TRBJ1-6

CDR3 DNA: TGTGCCAGCAGCTTATTGTCGTCCACCCCTAACACAGATACGCAGTATTTT
CDR3 protein: CASSLLSSTPNTDTQYF
V gene: TRBV11-3
clone size: -
D gene: -
J gene: TRBJ2-3

CDR3 DNA: TGTGCCAGTAGTATTCAGGGTGTTTCGGTTGAGCAGTACTTC
CDR3 protein: CASSIQGVSVEQYF
V gene: TRBV19
clone size: -
D gene: -
J gene: TRBJ2-7

CDR3 DNA: TGTGCCAGCAGCTTAACAGCGGGAGGCCCAAATGAGCAGTTCTTC
CDR3 protein: CASSLTAGGPNEQFF
V gene: TRBV13
clone size: -
D gene: TRBD2
J gene: TRBJ2-1

CDR3 DNA: TGTGCCAGCAGCTTGGGGGAGGACTATGGCTACACCTTC
CDR3 protein: CASSLGEDYGYTF
V gene: TRBV5-8
clone size: -
D gene: -
J gene: TRBJ1-2

CDR3 DNA: TGTGCCAGCAGCTTGGGGAGAAACACAGATACGCAGTATTTT
CDR3 protein: CASSLGRNTDTQYF
V gene: TRBV7-9
clone size: -
D gene: -
J gene: TRBJ2-3

CDR3 DNA: TGTGCCAGCAGCTTGGACGGGAGGGCCTCCTACGAGCAGTACTTC
CDR3 protein: CASSLDGRASYEQYF
V gene: TRBV5-8
clone size: -
D gene: TRBD2
J gene: TRBJ2-7

CDR3 DNA: TGTGCCAGCAGTGAAAGGGAGGCCGGGGAGCTGTTTTTT
CDR3 protein: CASSEREAGELFF
V gene: TRBV2
clone size: few
D gene: -
J gene: TRBJ2-2

CDR3 DNA: TGTGCCAGCAGCTTAGAGGGGGGGGTCACTGAAGCTTTCTTT
CDR3 protein: CASSLEGGVTEAFF
V gene: TRBV11-2
clone size: once
D gene: -
J gene: TRBJ1-1

CDR3 DNA: TGCGCCAGCAGTGTACAGGGGGTTGGAGATACGCAGTATTTT
CDR3 protein: CASSVQGVGDTQYF
V gene: TRBV10-1
clone size: -
D gene: TRBD1
J gene: TRBJ2-3

CDR3 DNA: TGTGCCAGCAGCTTGGGGGCAGGGGCGCTTTATAATGAGCAGTTCTTC
CDR3 protein: CASSLGAGALYNEQFF
V gene: TRBV5-6
clone size: -
D gene: -
J gene: TRBJ2-1

CDR3 DNA: TGTGCCAGCAGTTATCAGGGTGGTACCGGGGAGCTGTTTTTT
CDR3 protein: CASSYQGGTGELFF
V gene: TRBV6-6
clone size: -
D gene: -
J gene: TRBJ2-2

CDR3 DNA: TGTGCCAGCTCCCGACAAGCCAGACGCTCTGGAAACACCATATATTTT
CDR3 protein: CASSRQARRSGNTIYF
V gene: TRBV18
clone size: -
D gene: -
J gene: TRBJ1-3

CDR3 DNA: TGTGCCAGCAGCCCGGGGGGCAGGGGGCCTCGGGATGAAAAACTGTTTTTT
CDR3 protein: CASSPGGRGPRDEKLFF
V gene: TRBV5-8
clone size: -
D gene: TRBD1
J gene: TRBJ1-4

CDR3 DNA: TGTGCCAGCAGTTTCCAAGCGGGGCTGTCCTACGAGCAGTACTTC
CDR3 protein: CASSFQAGLSYEQYF
V gene: TRBV27
clone size: -
D gene: TRBD2
J gene: TRBJ2-7

CDR3 DNA: TGTGCCAGCCAACGTGCGGGGGGAGATACGCAGTATTTT
CDR3 protein: CASQRAGGDTQYF
V gene: TRBV5-4
clone size: -
D gene: TRBD2
J gene: TRBJ2-3

CDR3 DNA: TGTGCCAGCAGTTCGAATCCGACCCCCGGGGACTACGAGCAGTACTTC
CDR3 protein: CASSSNPTPGDYEQYF
V gene: TRBV27
clone size: -
D gene: -
J gene: TRBJ2-7

CDR3 DNA: TGTGCCAGCAGCTTAGAAGCAGTCACCTATGGCTACACCTTC
CDR3 protein: CASSLEAVTYGYTF
V gene: TRBV7-2
clone size: -
D gene: -
J gene: TRBJ1-2

CDR3 DNA: TGTGCCAGCACCACCCCTGGAGCTAGCGGGGGGGAAAACATTCAGTACTTC
CDR3 protein: CASTTPGASGGENIQYF
V gene: TRBV7-3
clone size: -
D gene: TRBD2
J gene: TRBJ2-4

CDR3 DNA: TGTGCCAGCAGCGTAGGACAGGTACAAGAGACCCAGTACTTC
CDR3 protein: CASSVGQVQETQYF
V gene: TRBV9
clone size: -
D gene: -
J gene: TRBJ2-5

CDR3 DNA: TGCGCCAGCGTTGTCCCTTATTCCTACGAGCAGTACTTC
CDR3 protein: CASVVPYSYEQYF
V gene: TRBV4-3
clone size: -
D gene: -
J gene: TRBJ2-7